This TCR beta chain was obtained from a study of T cell repertoires in cytomegalovirus infection. V lost 5 bases and J 0 bases, leaving 13 bases between the germline ends. Germline assignment: CDR1 SGHTA and CDR2 FQGNSA. The CDR3 spans 15 residues. Whole-study results and caveats: Clonotype analysis showed dominance of the ex vivo response by HLA-C-restricted CMV-specific TCR beta clonotypes. The cumulative frequency of public TCR beta families distinguished individuals who carried CMV together with the relevant HLA.

TCRdb re-derived calls from the reads in MiXCR, one entry per CDR3 protein. Of about 350,000 distinct CDR3 sequences in the sample, about a third were seen once. This clonotype was detected a few times. Its matching antigen is unknown. The sample was cultured PBMCs, taken from culture after CMV antigen stimulation. The TCR was taken from a human donor in good health (CMV status not recorded). Some clones in this sample may be carry-over from other donors' samples. The rearrangement uses TRBV7-2 and TRBJ1-1, with a weak D call TRBD1 (5 bases). The CDR3 DNA reads TGTGCCAGCAGCGAGGGGCCCAGCATGAACACTGAAGCTTTCTTT. Translating it yields CASSEGPSMNTEAFF.